Below are 27 T cell receptor beta chains sequenced from a single sample in a study of response to subunit inactivated influenza vaccine (dated by TCRdb to between 2017 and 2018). Receptors were amplified or captured by RT-PCR. TCRdb names Illumina HiSeq 2500 as the instrument used. The raw public reads went through TCRdb reprocessing: fastp at Q25, MiXCR clone calling, in-frame beta chains kept. Here each entry gathers all rows of one CDR3 protein and keeps the most common genes and DNA. This sample comprises over 150,000 distinct CDR3 sequences, 11% of them detected only once. Of the sample, around an eighth falls within the top ten clones. Interpreted using the paper, the time point label stands for: more than 40 days after influenza vaccine administration. The sample consisted of non-naive T cells sorted from PBMCs, taken about 6 weeks after vaccination. Reading the label with the study, this specimen's cell subset or site is: memory T cell fraction. These TCRs come from a man in his forties or fifties who received an inactivated influenza vaccine. Donor details come from another sample of the same person, matched by shared clones.

The table lists this clonotype with many counts. V is TRBV9 and J is TRBJ1-3; 7 bases agree with TRBD1. This CDR3 is built from 17 residues. The ends lost 0 bases at V and 0 bases at J; junction bases unmatched: 6. CDR1 SGDLS and CDR2 YYNGEE come from the germline V gene. The CDR3: CASSVAGGQLSGNTIYF. The CDR3 DNA follows: TGTGCCAGCAGCGTAGCGGGGGGACAGCTCTCTGGAAACACCATATATTTT.

This clonotype occurred a few times. The chain combines TRBV7-2 with TRBJ1-5, with D maybe TRBD1 (5 bases). The germline V and J ends were trimmed by 4 bases and 0 bases, with 10 bases remaining between them. The CDR3 runs to 15 residues. CDR1 and CDR2 from the germline V gene are SGHTA and FQGNSA. CDR3 bases: TGTGCCAGCAGCTCCATGACAGATAGCAATCAGCCCCAGCATTTT. This translates into CASSSMTDSNQPQHF. The full variable domain, completed using reference TRBV7-2 and TRBJ1-5, is GAGVSQSPSNKVTEKGKDVELRCDPISGHTALYWYRQSLGQGLEFLIYFQGNSAPDKSGLPSDRFSAERTGGSVSTLTIQRTQQEDSAVYLCASSSMTDSNQPQHFGDGTRLSIL.

The V call is TRBV10-2, the J call TRBJ2-1; D unresolved. V dropped 6 bases and J dropped 10 bases, with 10 bases sitting between them. Germline V gene lookup returns CDR1 WSHSY and CDR2 SAAADI. This CDR3 contains 11 residues. The CDR3 DNA is TGCGCCAGCAGAGCAGTGGGAGAGCAGTTCTTC. This encodes CASRAVGEQFF.

This clonotype was picked up a small number of times. The chain employs TRBV6-1 and TRBJ1-6, with TRBD1 matching 7 bases. The J segment lost 4 bases and the V segment lost 5 bases, leaving 8 bases of the junction unmatched. This CDR3 is built from 16 residues. Germline assignment: CDR1 MNHNS and CDR2 SASEGT. CDR3 amino acids: CASSKRGQIYNSPLHF. DNA of the CDR3: TGTGCCAGCAGTAAGAGGGGACAGATTTATAATTCACCCCTCCACTTT.

This clonotype was counted a few times. The chain has TRBV7-2 and TRBJ1-3; D call uncertain. Germline V gene data show CDR1 as SGHTA and CDR2 as FQGNSA. The germline V and J ends were trimmed by 1 base and 4 bases, with 14 bases remaining between them. The CDR3 has 16 amino acids. The CDR3 loop reads CASSLDSGPGGNTIYF. The DNA of the CDR3 is TGTGCCAGCAGCTTAGATTCGGGCCCGGGGGGAAACACCATATATTTT.

This clonotype came up many times. This chain connects TRBV5-1 to TRBJ2-6; D remains ambiguous. V was pared by 4 bases and J by 4 bases, with 12 bases between. The CDR3 is 15 residues long. In germline, CDR1 is SGHRS, CDR2 YFSETQ. CDR3 amino acids: CASSVDPSGANVLTF. The CDR3 nucleotides read TGCGCCAGCAGCGTGGACCCCTCCGGGGCCAACGTCCTGACTTTC. Filled out from reference TRBV5-1 and TRBJ2-6, the complete variable domain reads KAGVTQTPRYLIKTRGQQVTLSCSPISGHRSVSWYQQTPGQGLQFLFEYFSETQRNKGNFPGRFSGRQFSNSRSEMNVSTLELGDSALYLCASSVDPSGANVLTFGAGSRLTVL.

The table lists this clonotype with a few counts. The J gene is TRBJ2-2, the V gene TRBV11-3; tentatively, D is TRBD1 (6 bases). CDR3 size: 17 residues. Germline CDR1 and CDR2: SGHNT and YENEEA. V lost 5 bases to trimming and J lost 0 bases, with 16 bases between them. For the CDR3, the DNA is TGTGCCAGCAGCCCCGACGGCAGGGGCGCGAACACCGGGGAGCTGTTTTTT. This codes for CASSPDGRGANTGELFF.

This clonotype was detected ten times or more. The rearrangement joins TRBV7-9 to TRBJ1-1; D possibly corresponds to TRBD1 (5 bases). The length of the CDR3 is 12 residues. V was trimmed by 7 bases and J by 8 bases, leaving 14 bases between them. The V gene's germline CDR1 is SEHNR and CDR2 FQNEAQ (reference sequence). The CDR3 reads CASTPGAPEAFF. The CDR3 nucleotides are TGTGCCAGCACCCCTGGGGCACCCGAAGCTTTCTTT.

The sample holds many counts of this clonotype. J is TRBJ2-5 and V is TRBV7-2, with 7 bases aligning to TRBD1. This CDR3 is 13 amino acids long. V dropped 3 bases and J dropped 2; count of bases not matched to a gene: 0. Germline V CDR1 and CDR2: SGHTA, FQGNSA. CDR3 bases: TGTGCCAGCAGCTTGGGACAGCAAGAGACCCAGTACTTC. Protein: CASSLGQQETQYF.

V gene TRBV7-2 combines with J gene TRBJ1-2, with TRBD1 as a possible D gene (6 bases). Deletions cut 0 bases from V and 4 bases from J, with 18 bases between. CDR1 and CDR2 from the germline V gene are SGHTA and FQGNSA. This CDR3 has 17 amino acids. The CDR3 nucleotides read TGTGCCAGCAGCTTAGCCTACATTAACACAGGGAGCTATGGCTACACCTTC. It encodes CASSLAYINTGSYGYTF. Supplemented by reference TRBV7-2 and TRBJ1-2, the full variable domain reads GAGVSQSPSNKVTEKGKDVELRCDPISGHTALYWYRQSLGQGLEFLIYFQGNSAPDKSGLPSDRFSAERTGGSVSTLTIQRTQQEDSAVYLCASSLAYINTGSYGYTFGSGTRLTVV.

The table lists this clonotype with a few counts. This chain joins TRBV24-1 and TRBJ2-5; the match to TRBD2 covers 12 bases. The V gene's germline CDR1 is KGHDR and CDR2 SFDVKD. CDR3 length equals 17 residues. Trimming cost V 4 bases and J 5 bases; bases outside gene matches: 10. CDR3 coding DNA: TGTGCCACCAGTGACTCAACACTAGCGGGGGGTAGGGAGACCCAGTACTTC. Amino acid sequence: CATSDSTLAGGRETQYF.

This clonotype was counted between two and nine times. The V gene is TRBV20-1, the J gene TRBJ2-4, with TRBD1 matching over 8 bases. The J segment lost 7 bases and the V segment lost 0 bases, leaving 5 bases of the junction unmatched. This CDR3 region has 14 residues. Looked up from germline, CDR1 is DFQATT and CDR2 is SNEGSKA (reference sequence). As DNA, the CDR3 is TGCAGTGCTAGAGATAAGACAGGGGTCAACATTCAGTACTTC. Its protein product is CSARDKTGVNIQYF.

The J gene is TRBJ2-5, the V gene TRBV11-2; 7 bases line up with TRBD1. Trimming cost V 5 bases and J 1 base; bases outside gene matches: 16. Germline V CDR1 and CDR2: SGHAT, FQNNGV. CDR3 size: 18 residues. CDR3 amino acids: CASSVTGVRSKLQETQYF. CDR3 coding DNA: TGTGCCAGCAGCGTAACAGGGGTTAGGAGCAAACTCCAAGAGACCCAGTACTTC.

The chain links TRBV19 to TRBJ1-4; maybe TRBD1 (5 bases). The CDR3 runs 12 residues. Trimming left V 6 bases short and J 8 bases short, with 10 bases between. Germline-derived CDR1 and CDR2 are LNHDA and SQIVND (reference sequence). CDR3 amino acids: CASSPGSEKLFF. The CDR3 nucleotides are TGTGCCAGTAGCCCAGGGAGCGAAAAACTGTTTTTT.

This chain uses TRBV6-7 with TRBJ2-1; the D gene is possibly TRBD1 (5 bases). TRBV6-7 is an ORF; its function is uncertain. The CDR3 has 12 amino acids. Trimming left V 6 bases short and J 7 bases short, with 10 bases between. The chain's CDR3 is CASSSQGNEQFF. The CDR3 DNA is TGTGCCAGCAGCTCCCAGGGAAATGAGCAGTTCTTC.

The CDR3 coding sequence is TGTGCCAGCAGCCCCGAGGGGTTACGCGCTTTCTTT. Amino acids: CASSPEGLRAFF. V usage is TRBV7-9 and J usage is TRBJ1-1; perhaps TRBD1 as D (5 bases). Trimming stripped 5 bases from V and 11 bases from J, with 15 bases between. Germline values: CDR1 SEHNR, CDR2 FQNEAQ (reference sequence). This CDR3 contains 12 residues.

This clonotype was found a few times. The gene calls are TRBV20-1 and TRBJ1-5, with D possibly being TRBD1 (6 bases). V was pared by 3 bases and J by 7 bases, with 13 bases between. Germline lookup yields CDR1 DFQATT and CDR2 SNEGSKA (reference sequence). CDR3 length: 13 amino acids. CDR3 residues: CSARSTGRQPQHF. CDR3 bases: TGCAGTGCTAGGTCAACAGGGAGGCAGCCCCAGCATTTT.

This chain joins TRBV6-2 or TRBV6-3 and TRBJ1-2; a weak D match, TRBD1 (5 bases). Germline V gene data show CDR1 as MNHEY and CDR2 as SVGEGT. This CDR3 spans 15 amino acids. V lost 10 bases, J lost 2 bases, and 20 bases lay in between. CDR3 bases: TGTGCCATCGCCGACGTACGCGGGGGGAACTATGGCTACACCTTC. Its translation is CAIADVRGGNYGYTF.

The chain combines TRBV30 with TRBJ1-5, with D possibly being TRBD1 (5 bases). In germline, CDR1 is GTSNPN, CDR2 SVGIG (reference sequence). The CDR3 totals 14 residues. Deletions cut 1 base from V and 7 bases from J, with 14 bases between. The CDR3 nucleotides read TGTGCCTGGAGTGCTACAGGTCCAGGACAGCCCCAGCATTTT. It specifies CAWSATGPGQPQHF.

This clonotype was seen at least ten times. CDR3 protein: CASRFRLAGSYEQYF. DNA of the CDR3: TGTGCCAGCAGATTTAGACTAGCGGGAAGCTACGAGCAGTACTTC. The V call is TRBV6-1, the J call TRBJ2-7, with TRBD2 matching over 11 bases. Germline V gives CDR1 MNHNS, CDR2 SASEGT. The CDR3 loop spans 15 amino acids. Losses at the gene ends were 6 bases for V and 3 bases for J; bases not matched to a gene: 7.

The V gene is TRBV20-1, the J gene TRBJ2-5, with 8 positions matching TRBD1. The CDR3 is 14 residues long. V was clipped by 6 bases and J by 5 bases; unmatched bases: 11. Germline V gives CDR1 DFQATT, CDR2 SNEGSKA (reference sequence). CDR3 sequence reads: CSAASTGGRETQYF. The CDR3 DNA is TGCAGTGCGGCTAGTACAGGGGGACGGGAGACCCAGTACTTC.

The V gene is TRBV28, the J gene TRBJ1-1, with D possibly TRBD1 on 6 matching bases. The germline V gene has CDR1 MDHEN and CDR2 SYDVKM. The CDR3 is 15 amino acids. V lost 5 bases to trimming and J lost 1 base, with 14 bases between them. The CDR3 coding sequence is TGTGCCAGCAGTGCGCTCGGACAGACGAACACTGAAGCTTTCTTT. It translates to CASSALGQTNTEAFF.

The chain joins TRBV10-3 to TRBJ2-3; 8 bases line up with TRBD2. J gave up 3 bases and V 6 bases, and 8 bases lay outside the gene matches. From germline, CDR1 is ENHRY and CDR2 SYGVKD. The CDR3 sequence is 15 residues long. CDR3 bases: TGTGCCATCAGGGAGGTAGCGGGAACGACAGATACGCAGTATTTT. The encoded protein is CAIREVAGTTDTQYF.

The table lists this clonotype with a few counts. The chain carries TRBV5-1 and TRBJ2-7; D is possibly TRBD1 (6 bases). Trimming left V 0 bases short and J 4 bases short, with 14 bases between. The CDR3 is 15 residues long. CDR1 and CDR2 (germline): SGHRS, YFSETQ. The CDR3 spells CASSLATGPSYEQYF. CDR3 in DNA: TGCGCCAGCAGCTTGGCGACAGGCCCATCTTACGAGCAGTACTTC.

V is TRBV27 and J is TRBJ2-1; TRBD2 aligns across 11 bases. J lost 5 bases, V lost 7 bases, and 7 bases had no gene match. The CDR3 has 15 residues. CDR1 and CDR2 from the germline V gene are MNHEY and SMNVEV (reference sequence). DNA for the CDR3: TGTGCCAGCACCCCAAGACTAGCGGGGAACAATGAGCAGTTCTTC. Translated: CASTPRLAGNNEQFF.

This clonotype appeared a few times. The chain has TRBV6-6 and TRBJ2-7; D is possibly TRBD1 or TRBD2 (5 bases each). CDR1 MNHNY and CDR2 SVGAGI come from the germline V gene (reference sequence). This CDR3 is 13 amino acids long. V lost 0 bases, J lost 6 bases, and 9 bases lay in between. CDR3 protein: CASSYSRGGEQYF. The CDR3 nucleotides are TGTGCCAGCAGTTACTCGAGGGGCGGCGAGCAGTACTTC.

The rearrangement joins TRBV7-3 to TRBJ2-3; 7 nucleotides match TRBD2. This CDR3 region has 14 residues. From germline, CDR1 is SGHTA and CDR2 FQGTGA. The V gene end was trimmed by 5 bases and the J gene end by 1 base; junction bases not matched to a gene: 3. In nucleotides, the CDR3 is TGTGCCAGCAGCCCTACTAGCGGCACAGATACGCAGTATTTT. The encoded protein is CASSPTSGTDTQYF.